What follows are 28 T cell receptor beta chains derived from one specimen sequenced in a study of blood T cell repertoires in COVID-19. Some clones are missing from TCRdb's copy, which holds only in-frame ones; the method was immunoSEQ multiplex PCR. The sample holds over 300,000 clones, roughly 88% seen once. Sequencing input: peripheral blood. The receptors were sampled from a woman aged 50 to 65 with acute or convalescent COVID-19.

The CDR3, as DNA: TGTGCCTGTTCTGAGTTAGATCAGCCCCAGCATTTT. Translation: CACSELDQPQHF. This chain uses TRBV19 with TRBJ1-5; the D is unclear. This CDR3 region has 12 residues. V was trimmed by 11 bases and J by 5 bases, leaving 13 bases between them. The germline V gene encodes CDR1 LNHDA and CDR2 SQIVND (reference sequence).

The rearrangement uses TRBV19 and TRBJ1-5; D is perhaps TRBD1 (5 bases). Looked up from germline, CDR1 is LNHDA and CDR2 is SQIVND (reference sequence). CDR3 size: 15 residues. Trimming left V 4 bases short and J 3 bases short, with 13 bases between. CDR3 protein: CASSTGWGDNQPQHF. CDR3 sequence (DNA): TGTGCCAGTAGTACCGGTTGGGGGGACAATCAGCCCCAGCATTTT. Filled out from reference TRBV19 and TRBJ1-5, the complete variable domain reads DGGITQSPKYLFRKEGQNVTLSCEQNLNHDAMYWYRQDPGQGLRLIYYSQIVNDFQKGDIAEGYSVSREKKESFPLTVTSAQKNPTAFYLCASSTGWGDNQPQHFGDGTRLSIL.

The chain links TRBV27 to TRBJ1-1; TRBD1 matches 11 bases. The germline gives CDR1 MNHEY, CDR2 SMNVEV (reference sequence). Germline trimming cut 3 bases from V and 4 bases from J; bases unmatched to any gene: 1. This CDR3 is built from 14 residues. This CDR3 is CASSFGTGGTEAFF. CDR3 nucleotides: TGTGCCAGCAGTTTTGGGACAGGGGGCACTGAAGCTTTCTTT.

The chain joins TRBV5-6 to TRBJ1-3; D is perhaps TRBD1 (5 bases). Between the trimmed V and J ends, which lost 3 bases and 3 bases, there was a span of 10 bases. The CDR3 is 14 residues long. The germline V gene encodes CDR1 SGHDT and CDR2 YYEEEE. In DNA form, the CDR3 reads TGTGCCAGCAGCTGGGGCAGCTTTGGAAACACCATATATTTT. This codes for CASSWGSFGNTIYF. Together with reference TRBV5-6 and TRBJ1-3, the CDR3 gives the full variable domain: DAGVTQSPTHLIKTRGQQVTLRCSPKSGHDTVSWYQQALGQGPQFIFQYYEEEERQRGNFPDRFSGHQFPNYSSELNVNALLLGDSALYLCASSWGSFGNTIYFGEGSWLTVV.

This chain connects TRBV9 to TRBJ2-1; possibly TRBD1 for D (5 bases). Germline loops: CDR1 SGDLS, CDR2 YYNGEE. Trimming left V 1 base short and J 12 bases short, with 20 bases between. CDR3 length: 15 residues. CDR3 DNA sequence: TGTGCCAGCAGCGTAACAGGACGACCCGATCAGGGGCAGTTCTTC. This sequence encodes CASSVTGRPDQGQFF. The full variable domain, completed using reference TRBV9 and TRBJ2-1, is DSGVTQTPKHLITATGQRVTLRCSPRSGDLSVYWYQQSLDQGLQFLIQYYNGEERAKGNILERFSAQQFPDLHSELNLSSLELGDSALYFCASSVTGRPDQGQFFGPGTRLTVL.

V usage is TRBV4-3 and J usage is TRBJ1-1; D perhaps matches TRBD1 (5 bases). The CDR3 loop spans 16 amino acids. Germline-derived CDR1 and CDR2 are LGHNA and YSLEER. V lost 0 bases, J lost 4 bases, and 15 bases lay in between. The CDR3 loop reads CASSQDLGRVGTEAFF. CDR3 coding DNA: TGCGCCAGCAGCCAAGATTTGGGCAGGGTGGGCACTGAAGCTTTCTTT.

The V and J genes are TRBV5-4 and TRBJ1-1; 7 bases map to TRBD1. Losses at the gene ends were 4 bases for V and 1 base for J; bases not matched to a gene: 4. The CDR3 contains 14 residues. Germline V gene sequence: CDR1 SGHNT, CDR2 YYREEE (reference sequence). CDR3 protein: CASSPHRGNTEAFF. CDR3 nucleotides: TGTGCCAGCAGCCCTCACAGGGGGAACACTGAAGCTTTCTTT.

In this sample, this clone turned up once. The gene calls are TRBV14 and TRBJ2-1; the D gene is possibly TRBD2 (5 bases). Trimming pared 2 bases from V and 7 bases from J, leaving 9 bases between. CDR1 is SGHDN and CDR2 is FVKESK in the germline V gene. CDR3 length equals 13 residues. This chain's CDR3 is CASSQTSLNEQFF. The CDR3 DNA reads TGTGCCAGCAGCCAAACTAGTTTGAATGAGCAGTTCTTC.

The CDR3 sequence is CASQRQGLPGYTF. The CDR3 DNA is TGTGCCAGCCAACGACAGGGCCTGCCTGGCTACACCTTC. The V call is TRBV12-3 or TRBV12-4, the J call TRBJ1-2; 7 bases are a match to TRBD1. The CDR3 consists of 13 residues. With V trimmed by 8 bases and J by 7 bases, 10 bases remained unmatched.

This clone was picked up one time. The chain couples TRBV7-3 to TRBJ2-5, with a tentative D call TRBD2 (6 bases). Germline V lookup: CDR1 SGHTA, CDR2 FQGTGA. The CDR3 runs 14 residues. Between the trimmed V and J ends, which lost 0 bases and 2 bases, there was a span of 7 bases. The chain's CDR3 is CASSLTAGQETQYF. The DNA of the CDR3 is TGTGCCAGCAGCTTAACGGCGGGGCAAGAGACCCAGTACTTC.

This sequence joins TRBV7-6 and TRBJ1-3, with 7 bases matching TRBD1. V lost 4 bases, J lost 1 base, and 10 bases stayed unmatched. The CDR3 spans 17 residues. CDR1 and CDR2 from the germline V gene are SGHVS and FNYEAQ. The DNA for the CDR3 is TGTGCCAGCAGCTCTCTACAGGGGCTCCGATCTGGAAACACCATATATTTT. Encoded protein: CASSSLQGLRSGNTIYF.

The J gene is TRBJ2-6, the V gene TRBV15; 7 nucleotides match TRBD1. CDR3 length equals 18 residues. The J segment lost 0 bases and the V segment lost 4 bases, leaving 9 bases of the junction unmatched. CDR1 and CDR2 from the germline V gene are LNHNV and YYDKDF (reference sequence). CDR3 bases: TGTGCCACCAGCAAGAAAGGACAGGTCCACTCTGGGGCCAACGTCCTGACTTTC. Its protein is CATSKKGQVHSGANVLTF.

The V gene is TRBV18, the J gene TRBJ1-5; TRBD1 agrees at 8 bases. Losses at the gene ends were 3 bases for V and 8 bases for J; bases not matched to a gene: 6. The CDR3 runs 14 residues. Germline CDR1 is KGHSH and CDR2 is LQKENI. The CDR3 coding sequence is TGTGCCAGCTCACCGCGCCAGGGGGCAAAGCCCCAGCATTTT. Encoded protein: CASSPRQGAKPQHF. Full variable domain (rest looked up from reference TRBV18 and TRBJ1-5): NAGVMQNPRHLVRRRGQEARLRCSPMKGHSHVYWYRQLPEEGLKFMVYLQKENIIDESGMPKERFSAEFPKEGPSILRIQQVVRGDSAAYFCASSPRQGAKPQHFGDGTRLSIL.

This chain links TRBV5-1 with TRBJ1-1, with D hard to call. There are 16 residues in the CDR3. Germline V lookup: CDR1 SGHRS, CDR2 YFSETQ. V was cut by 1 base and J by 1 base, with 14 bases left in between. The CDR3 loop reads CASSLRSTTGNTEAFF. CDR3 in DNA: TGCGCCAGCAGCTTGCGTTCGACGACGGGGAACACTGAAGCTTTCTTT.

The chain has TRBV21-1 and TRBJ2-7; TRBD2 reflects the table's D call only, with no check against the DNA. TRBV21-1 is tagged as a pseudogene. The CDR3 extends over 17 amino acids. Here the CDR3 reads CASSKTLAGCPPYEQYF. CDR3 nucleotides: TGTGCCAGCAGCAAAACCCTAGCGGGATGCCCTCCCTACGAGCAGTACTTC.

This chain links TRBV7-3 with TRBJ2-3; tentatively, D is TRBD1 (5 bases). CDR3 length equals 14 residues. CDR1 is SGHTA, CDR2 FQGTGA, per germline. V dropped 3 bases and J dropped 2 bases, with 9 bases sitting between them. The CDR3 region has the DNA TGTGCCAGCAGCTTCATTGGGGCCACAGATACGCAGTATTTT. This gives the protein CASSFIGATDTQYF.

The chain is built from TRBV6-2 or TRBV6-3 and TRBJ2-4; D is possibly TRBD1 (5 bases). CDR3 length: 16 residues. Germline CDR1 and CDR2: MNHEY and SVGEGT. V was clipped by 7 bases and J by 1 base, with 17 bases between them. This CDR3 reads CASTPRPGYAKNIQYF. The CDR3 DNA sequence: TGTGCCAGCACCCCTCGACCAGGGTACGCCAAAAACATTCAGTACTTC.

The V gene is TRBV4-2, the J gene TRBJ2-7; 7 positions agree with TRBD2. The length of the CDR3 is 14 residues. The V and J ends lost 0 bases and 3 bases, in that order; junction bases with no gene match: 2. Germline lookup yields CDR1 LGHNA and CDR2 YNFKEQ. The CDR3 spells CASSQDRTSYEQYF. CDR3 nucleotide sequence: TGTGCCAGCAGCCAAGATCGGACTAGCTACGAGCAGTACTTC.

The chain is built from TRBV9 and TRBJ2-2; 9 bases align to TRBD1. Germline assignment: CDR1 SGDLS and CDR2 YYNGEE. This CDR3 spans 17 amino acids. Trimming removed 3 bases from V and 4 bases from J; junction bases left unmatched: 10. The CDR3 DNA reads TGTGCCAGCAGCGCCGGGACAGGGACGGAATCCACCGGGGAGCTGTTTTTT. Translating gives CASSAGTGTESTGELFF.

The rearrangement links TRBV7-2 to TRBJ1-6; D might be TRBD1 (6 bases). The CDR3 consists of 14 residues. The V end lost 4 bases, the J end lost 13 bases, and 17 bases lay between the germline ends. The germline V gene has CDR1 SGHTA and CDR2 FQGNSA. The CDR3 sequence is CASSSPGTGYPLHF. The CDR3 DNA reads as TGTGCCAGCAGCTCGCCAGGAACAGGGTACCCCCTCCACTTT. The variable domain in full, completed from reference TRBV7-2 and TRBJ1-6, reads GAGVSQSPSNKVTEKGKDVELRCDPISGHTALYWYRQSLGQGLEFLIYFQGNSAPDKSGLPSDRFSAERTGGSVSTLTIQRTQQEDSAVYLCASSSPGTGYPLHFGNGTRLTVT.

With regard to this clone: Here the CDR3 omits its conserved ending phenylalanine or tryptophan, so a read error is the likely source. It is unclear where the CDR3 begins or ends on the DNA, so no DNA is shown, and the CDR3 is as TCRdb lists it. The V gene is TRBV15, the J gene TRBJ1-2. The V gene's germline CDR1 is LNHNV and CDR2 YYDKDF (reference sequence). 11 amino acids form the CDR3, both terminal residues included. CDR3 residues: CATSRDRLVLL.

The chain has TRBV9 and TRBJ2-7; 7 bases match TRBD1. Germline loops: CDR1 SGDLS, CDR2 YYNGEE. Trimming removed 3 bases from V and 2 bases from J; junction bases left unmatched: 5. The CDR3 length is 14 residues. DNA for the CDR3: TGTGCCAGCAGCGGGTCGGACAGGACCTACGAGCAGTACTTC. This codes for CASSGSDRTYEQYF.

The chain joins TRBV14 to TRBJ2-5; TRBD2 matches 10 bases. The junction had 10 bases not matched to a gene; V was cut back by 4 bases and J by 5 bases. Germline CDR1 is SGHDN and CDR2 is FVKESK. The CDR3 extends over 16 amino acids. CDR3 in amino acids: CASSRGQSGRGETQYF. For the CDR3, the DNA is TGTGCCAGCAGCCGAGGACAGAGCGGGAGGGGGGAGACCCAGTACTTC.

V is TRBV2 and J is TRBJ2-7; TRBD1 aligns across 11 bases. V shed 6 bases and J 6 bases; nucleotides not matched to a gene: 4. CDR1 is SNHLY and CDR2 is FYNNEI in the germline V gene. The CDR3 sequence is 13 residues long. As DNA, the CDR3 is TGTGCCAGCAGAGGACAGGGGGCGCCCGAGCAGTACTTC. It is translated as CASRGQGAPEQYF.

CDR3 in DNA: TGTGCCAGCAGTTACTCGCCTGTCGGTAGCTCCTACGAGCAGTACTTC. Translation: CASSYSPVGSSYEQYF. This chain joins TRBV6-5 and TRBJ2-7; D gene ambiguous. The germline CDR1 and CDR2 sequences are MNHEY and SVGAGI. V was cut by 0 bases and J by 0 bases, with 12 bases left in between. The CDR3 length is 16 residues.

The chain employs TRBV24-1 and TRBJ2-1, with 7 nucleotides matching TRBD1. With V trimmed by 3 bases and J by 5 bases, 15 bases remained unmatched. The CDR3 is made up of 18 amino acids. Germline V gives CDR1 KGHDR, CDR2 SFDVKD. CDR3 in amino acids: CATSDPGTVQRNDNEQFF. The CDR3 bases are TGTGCCACCAGTGATCCGGGGACAGTTCAGCGGAACGACAATGAGCAGTTCTTC.

This chain links TRBV2 with TRBJ1-5, with TRBD1 matching 8 bases. Looked up from germline, CDR1 is SNHLY and CDR2 is FYNNEI. The CDR3 covers 14 residues. J was trimmed by 7 bases and V by 6 bases; bases with no gene match: 8. The CDR3 DNA reads as TGTGCCAGCAGCCAGACAGGGGAGGGGCAGCCCCAGCATTTT. Protein: CASSQTGEGQPQHF.

V and J are TRBV6-1 and TRBJ2-3; 8 bases fit TRBD2. V lost 7 bases and J lost 1; bases outside the gene matches: 7. The germline V gene has CDR1 MNHNS and CDR2 SASEGT. CDR3 length: 15 residues. The CDR3 coding sequence is TGTGCCAGCAAAATGGCGACTAGCGGCACAGATACGCAGTATTTT. This encodes CASKMATSGTDTQYF.